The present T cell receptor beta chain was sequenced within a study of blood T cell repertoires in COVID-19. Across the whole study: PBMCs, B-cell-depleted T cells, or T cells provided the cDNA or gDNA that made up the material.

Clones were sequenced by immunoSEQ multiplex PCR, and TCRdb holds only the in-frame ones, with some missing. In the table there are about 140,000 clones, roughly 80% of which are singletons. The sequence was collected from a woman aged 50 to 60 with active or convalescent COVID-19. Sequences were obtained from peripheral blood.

CDR3 DNA sequence: TGCGCCAGCAGCCACGGACAGTATTTCGGCTACACCTTC. This gives the protein CASSHGQYFGYTF. This chain links TRBV4-3 with TRBJ1-2; possibly TRBD1 for D (6 bases). Germline-derived CDR1 and CDR2 are LGHNA and YSLEER. Trimming shortened V by 3 bases and J by 8 bases, and 13 bases separated the two germline ends. The CDR3 extends over 13 amino acids.